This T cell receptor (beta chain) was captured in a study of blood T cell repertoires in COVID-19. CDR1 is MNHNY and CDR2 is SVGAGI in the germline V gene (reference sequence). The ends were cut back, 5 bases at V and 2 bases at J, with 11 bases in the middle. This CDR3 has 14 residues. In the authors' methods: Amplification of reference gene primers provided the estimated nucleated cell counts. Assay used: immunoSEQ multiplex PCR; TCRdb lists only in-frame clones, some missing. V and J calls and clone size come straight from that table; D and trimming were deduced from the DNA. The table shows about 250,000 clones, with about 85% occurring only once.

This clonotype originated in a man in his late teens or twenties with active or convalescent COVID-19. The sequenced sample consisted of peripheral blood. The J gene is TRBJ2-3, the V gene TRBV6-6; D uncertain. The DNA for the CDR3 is TGTGCCAGCAGTCAACCGCCGGTCACAGATACGCAGTATTTT. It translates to CASSQPPVTDTQYF.